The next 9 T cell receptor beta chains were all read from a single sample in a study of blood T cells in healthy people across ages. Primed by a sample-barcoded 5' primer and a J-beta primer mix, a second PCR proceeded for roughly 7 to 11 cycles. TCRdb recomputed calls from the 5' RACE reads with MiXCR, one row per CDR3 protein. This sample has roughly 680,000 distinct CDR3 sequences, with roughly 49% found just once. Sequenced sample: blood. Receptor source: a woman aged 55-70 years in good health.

CDR3 amino acids: CASSQQGYQPQHF. The CDR3 DNA follows: TGTGCCAGCAGCCAACAGGGTTATCAGCCCCAGCATTTT. V is TRBV14 and J is TRBJ1-5; D is possibly TRBD1 (5 bases). This CDR3 spans 13 amino acids. Trimming pared 2 bases from V and 5 bases from J, leaving 7 bases between. CDR1 and CDR2 from the germline V gene are SGHDN and FVKESK.

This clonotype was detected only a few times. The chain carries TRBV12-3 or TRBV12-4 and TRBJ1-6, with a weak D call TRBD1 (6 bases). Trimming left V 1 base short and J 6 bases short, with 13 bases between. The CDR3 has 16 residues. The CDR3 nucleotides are TGTGCCAGCAGTTTAGAGCCAGGGGTCGGTAATTCACCCCTCCACTTT. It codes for CASSLEPGVGNSPLHF.

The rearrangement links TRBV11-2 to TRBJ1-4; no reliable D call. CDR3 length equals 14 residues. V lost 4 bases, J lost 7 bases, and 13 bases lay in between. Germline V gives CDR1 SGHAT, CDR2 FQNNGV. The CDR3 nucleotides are TGTGCCAGCAGCTCGATTGGACGGCCTGAAAAACTGTTTTTT. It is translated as CASSSIGRPEKLFF.

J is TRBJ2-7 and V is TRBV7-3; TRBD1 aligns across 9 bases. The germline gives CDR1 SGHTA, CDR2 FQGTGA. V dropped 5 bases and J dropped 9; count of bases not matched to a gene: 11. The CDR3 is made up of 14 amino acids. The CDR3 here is CASSIGGQGAMQYF. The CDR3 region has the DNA TGTGCCAGCAGCATAGGGGGACAGGGAGCGATGCAGTACTTC.

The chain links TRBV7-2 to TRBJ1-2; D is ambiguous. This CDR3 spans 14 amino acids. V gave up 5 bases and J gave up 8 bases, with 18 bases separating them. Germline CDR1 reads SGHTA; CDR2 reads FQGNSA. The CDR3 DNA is TGTGCCAGCAGCGCGGGATCGGGCCAGCGCGGCTACACCTTC. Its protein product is CASSAGSGQRGYTF.

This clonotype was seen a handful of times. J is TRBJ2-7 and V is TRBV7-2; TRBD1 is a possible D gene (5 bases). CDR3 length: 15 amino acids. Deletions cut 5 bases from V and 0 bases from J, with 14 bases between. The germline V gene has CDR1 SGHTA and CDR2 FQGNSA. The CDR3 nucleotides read TGTGCCAGCAGCAGAACAGGACACCTCTCCTACGAGCAGTACTTC. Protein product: CASSRTGHLSYEQYF.

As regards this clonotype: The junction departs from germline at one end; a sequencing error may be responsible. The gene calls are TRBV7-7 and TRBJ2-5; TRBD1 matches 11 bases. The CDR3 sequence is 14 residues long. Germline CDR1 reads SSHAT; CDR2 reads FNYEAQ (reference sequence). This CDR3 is CASSNRDRGGEQYF. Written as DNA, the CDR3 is TGTGCTAGCAGCAACCGGGACAGGGGGGGTGAGCAGTACTTC.

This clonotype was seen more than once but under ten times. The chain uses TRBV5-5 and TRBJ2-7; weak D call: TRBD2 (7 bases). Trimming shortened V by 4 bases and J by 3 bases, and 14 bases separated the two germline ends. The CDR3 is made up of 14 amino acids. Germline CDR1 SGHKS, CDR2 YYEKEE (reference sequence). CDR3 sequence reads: CASSKGGTNYEQYF. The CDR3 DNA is TGTGCCAGCAGCAAGGGGGGGACAAACTACGAGCAGTACTTC.

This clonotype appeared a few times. The CDR3 sequence: CSAISDTSTDTQYF. CDR3 coding DNA: TGCAGTGCTATTTCGGACACAAGCACAGATACGCAGTATTTT. The V gene is TRBV20-1, the J gene TRBJ2-3; D is perhaps TRBD1 (5 bases). The V end was cut by 4 bases, the J end by 0 bases, with 11 bases between. The CDR3 extends over 14 amino acids. Germline loops: CDR1 DFQATT, CDR2 SNEGSKA (reference sequence).